The 20 T cell receptor beta chains below were found in one sample sequenced in a study of cytomegalovirus exposure and HLA in healthy donors (dated by TCRdb to 2016 to 2017). Library generation was performed with the immunoSEQ multiplex PCR assay. For the multiplex PCR, a mixture combining 60 forward primers for TCR Vbeta segments and 13 reverse primers for TCR Jbeta segments was used. Held by TCRdb, this immuneACCESS table contains in-frame sequences only and omits some clones. Under half of the omission traces to an unresolved V gene where checked; the cause of the rest is unknown. The sample table lists 180,000 or so clones, around 80% of them with a count of one. Together, the top ten hold around 1.4% of the sample. The source material was PBMCs. The receptors were sampled from a girl aged 5-17 years in good health and CMV-seropositive.

V gene TRBV29-1 combines with J gene TRBJ2-5; perhaps TRBD2 as D (7 bases). CDR1 and CDR2 (germline): SQVTM, ANQGSEA. CDR3 length equals 13 residues. The V end lost 4 bases, the J end lost 7 bases, and 16 bases lay between the germline ends. CDR3 sequence (DNA): TGCAGCGTTGTTCGGGGGGCCCAGGGGACCCAGTACTTC. Its protein product is CSVVRGAQGTQYF.

A note on this clone: Other DNA variants within this sample encode the same CDR3. This chain links TRBV5-1 with TRBJ1-1; 7 bases map to TRBD1. Trimming cost V 1 base and J 2 bases; bases outside gene matches: 2. This CDR3 region has 14 residues. Germline V gene data show CDR1 as SGHRS and CDR2 as YFSETQ. The CDR3 DNA reads TGCGCCAGCAGCTTGACAGGGGAAAACACTGAAGCTTTCTTT. Protein sequence: CASSLTGENTEAFF.

The DNA of the CDR3 is TGCGCCAGCAGCTTGGGAGACAGGGGTTGGGTGTACGACACCGGGGAGCTGTTTTTT. Its protein is CASSLGDRGWVYDTGELFF. This chain links TRBV5-1 with TRBJ2-2; 8 bases match TRBD1. Trimming at V came to 0 bases and at J to 3 bases, leaving 13 bases not matched to a gene. There are 19 residues in the CDR3. The germline V gene encodes CDR1 SGHRS and CDR2 YFSETQ.

The chain carries TRBV7-9 and TRBJ2-5, with TRBD1 identical over 10 bases. CDR3 length: 17 residues. The germline V gene has CDR1 SEHNR and CDR2 FQNEAQ (reference sequence). The J segment lost 3 bases and the V segment lost 4 bases, leaving 11 bases of the junction unmatched. CDR3 in DNA: TGTGCCAGCAGCTCATCCCCGGGACAGGGGACGGAAGAGACCCAGTACTTC. Amino acids: CASSSSPGQGTEETQYF. The entire variable domain, with the rest obtained from reference TRBV7-9 and TRBJ2-5, is as follows: DTGVSQNPRHKITKRGQNVTFRCDPISEHNRLYWYRQTLGQGPEFLTYFQNEAQLEKSRLLSDRFSAERPKGSFSTLEIQRTEQGDSAMYLCASSSSPGQGTEETQYFGPGTRLLVL.

This clone has only a few counts. This rearrangement joins TRBV27 to TRBJ2-7, with D perhaps TRBD1 (6 bases). Germline V lookup: CDR1 MNHEY, CDR2 SMNVEV (reference sequence). Trimming took off 2 bases at V and 6 bases at J, with 14 bases between the two ends. This CDR3 has 14 residues. The CDR3 protein is CASSLGRGRFEQYF. The CDR3 bases are TGTGCCAGCAGTTTAGGCAGGGGCAGGTTCGAGCAGTACTTC.

The chain links TRBV5-6 to TRBJ2-7; D uncertain. Germline V lookup: CDR1 SGHDT, CDR2 YYEEEE. This CDR3 contains 13 residues. Trimming took 0 bases from V and 10 from J, leaving 14 bases between them. The DNA for the CDR3 is TGTGCCAGCAGCTTGGCCCTGGGCAATACCCAGTACTTC. As protein: CASSLALGNTQYF.

The count of this clone is one. At one boundary the junction diverges from the germline segment, which might be a read error. This chain joins TRBV7-7 and TRBJ1-1; D might be TRBD1 (5 bases). The CDR3 runs 13 residues. CDR1 and CDR2 from the germline V gene are SSHAT and FNYEAQ (reference sequence). CDR3 in DNA: TGTGCTAGCAGCCTCGGACAGAACACTGAAGCTTTCTTT. It yields the protein CASSLGQNTEAFF.

The chain employs TRBV6-6 and TRBJ1-5; 9 nucleotides match TRBD1. The germline V gene has CDR1 MNHNY and CDR2 SVGAGI (reference sequence). Trimming cost V 2 bases and J 7 bases; bases outside gene matches: 9. This CDR3 is 16 amino acids long. DNA for the CDR3: TGTGCCAGCAGTTACGATGGGGACAGGGCGAACCAGCCCCAGCATTTT. Residues: CASSYDGDRANQPQHF.

The chain has TRBV5-4 and TRBJ2-1; TRBD2 matches 8 bases. The CDR3 has 15 residues. Germline CDR1 is SGHNT and CDR2 is YYREEE (reference sequence). The trim removed 0 bases at V and 10 bases at J, leaving 9 bases unmatched. In DNA form, the CDR3 reads TGTGCCAGCAGCTTGGTGGCGGGAGGCGGAGAAGAGCAGTTCTTC. This translates into CASSLVAGGGEEQFF.

The rearrangement uses TRBV6-1 and TRBJ2-6; no definite D call. Germline CDR1 is MNHNS and CDR2 is SASEGT. This CDR3 comprises 14 residues. V gave up 5 bases and J gave up 0 bases, with 5 bases separating them. CDR3 in amino acids: CASSPGSGANVLTF. CDR3 bases: TGTGCCAGCAGTCCCGGCTCTGGGGCCAACGTCCTGACTTTC.

The rearrangement uses TRBV25-1 and TRBJ1-5, with 8 bases matching TRBD1. The CDR3 sequence is 14 residues long. Germline CDR1 and CDR2: MGHDK and SYGVNS. Trimming cost V 3 bases and J 5 bases; bases outside gene matches: 3. CDR3 region: CASSEAGGDQPQHF. CDR3 nucleotide sequence: TGTGCCAGCAGTGAGGCAGGGGGCGATCAGCCCCAGCATTTT.

The chain uses TRBV6-5 and TRBJ1-1, with D possibly being TRBD1 (5 bases). This CDR3 is 13 amino acids long. Germline CDR1 MNHEY, CDR2 SVGAGI. V was cut by 6 bases and J by 2 bases, with 10 bases left in between. The CDR3 sequence: CASRRTQNTEAFF. CDR3 DNA sequence: TGTGCCAGCAGGCGGACACAAAACACTGAAGCTTTCTTT.

This clone was recorded once. J is TRBJ2-5 and V is TRBV5-1; TRBD1 matches at 9 bases. The end of the DNA is better explained by TRBJ2-7, so the J call may be wrong. The CDR3 runs to 14 residues. Germline V gives CDR1 SGHRS, CDR2 YFSETQ. The CDR3 nucleotides read TGCGCCAGCGACGCCGGGACAGGGTTACACGAGCAGTACTTC. Amino acids: CASDAGTGLHEQYF.

The V and J genes are TRBV5-1 and TRBJ2-1; 7 nucleotides align to TRBD2. Trimming cost V 0 bases and J 7 bases; bases outside gene matches: 10. This CDR3 spans 16 amino acids. Per the germline V gene, CDR1 is SGHRS and CDR2 is YFSETQ. The CDR3 sequence: CASSLAGRETGNEQFF. DNA for the CDR3: TGCGCCAGCAGCTTGGCCGGGCGGGAGACGGGTAATGAGCAGTTCTTC.

This sequence joins TRBV9 and TRBJ2-7; D might be TRBD2 (5 bases). Between the trimmed V and J ends, which lost 0 bases and 5 bases, there was a span of 12 bases. The CDR3 spans 14 residues. CDR1 and CDR2 (germline): SGDLS, YYNGEE. CDR3 sequence: CASSVDGVPDEQYF. The CDR3 DNA reads as TGTGCCAGCAGCGTAGACGGGGTCCCCGACGAGCAGTACTTC.

The J gene is TRBJ2-2, the V gene TRBV7-8; no definite D call. Trimming left V 3 bases short and J 9 bases short, with 5 bases between. Germline lookup yields CDR1 SGHVS and CDR2 FQNEAQ. CDR3 length: 11 residues. In DNA, the CDR3 is TGTGCCAGCAGCTTTTCCAGGGAGCTGTTTTTT. Amino acid sequence: CASSFSRELFF.

This clone was recorded only once. The chain joins TRBV30 to TRBJ2-1, with D possibly being TRBD2 (6 bases). This CDR3 has 16 amino acids. V lost 3 bases to trimming and J lost 2 bases, with 17 bases between them. CDR1 is GTSNPN, CDR2 SVGIG, per germline (reference sequence). For the CDR3, the DNA is TGTGCCTGGAGCGTTTCCCCGGGGGTACCCTACAATGAGCAGTTCTTC. Protein product: CAWSVSPGVPYNEQFF.

The CDR3 region is CASSPLGGGYNEQFF. In DNA form, the CDR3 reads TGTGCCAGCAGCCCCCTCGGGGGAGGCTACAATGAGCAGTTCTTC. The V gene is TRBV13, the J gene TRBJ2-1, with a possible D match to TRBD2 (6 bases). Per the germline V gene, CDR1 is PRHDT and CDR2 is FYEKMQ (reference sequence). The CDR3 is 15 amino acids. The V gene lost 5 bases and the J gene lost 3 bases, with 14 bases spanning the gap.

The rearrangement links TRBV5-1 to TRBJ1-5; D gene uncertain. Trimming removed 1 base from V and 0 bases from J, with 8 bases in between. Germline V lookup: CDR1 SGHRS, CDR2 YFSETQ. This CDR3 spans 15 amino acids. Here the CDR3 DNA reads TGCGCCAGCAGCTTGAGCGGGATTAGCAATCAGCCCCAGCATTTT. It codes for CASSLSGISNQPQHF.

V and J are TRBV11-2 and TRBJ1-4; 9 nucleotides agree with TRBD1. Germline lookup yields CDR1 SGHAT and CDR2 FQNNGV. The CDR3 length is 16 residues. The V and J ends lost 1 base and 2 bases, in that order; junction bases with no gene match: 2. CDR3 in DNA: TGTGCCAGCAGCTTAGGGGACAGGGCGACTAATGAAAAACTGTTTTTT. Protein sequence: CASSLGDRATNEKLFF.